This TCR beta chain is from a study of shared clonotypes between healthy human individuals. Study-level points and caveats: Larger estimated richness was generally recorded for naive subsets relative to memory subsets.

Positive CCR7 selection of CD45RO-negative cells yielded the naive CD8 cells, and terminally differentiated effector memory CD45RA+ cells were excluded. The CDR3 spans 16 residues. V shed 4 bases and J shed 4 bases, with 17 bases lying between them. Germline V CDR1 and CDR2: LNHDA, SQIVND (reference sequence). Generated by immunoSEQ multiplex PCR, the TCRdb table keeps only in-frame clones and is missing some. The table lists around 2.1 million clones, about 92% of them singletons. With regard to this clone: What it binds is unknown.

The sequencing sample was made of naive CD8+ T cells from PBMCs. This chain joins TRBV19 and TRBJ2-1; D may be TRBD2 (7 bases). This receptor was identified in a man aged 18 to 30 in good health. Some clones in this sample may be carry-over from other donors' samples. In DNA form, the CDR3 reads TGTGCCAGTAGTACCGGGGGGCTTCGGAGGTACAATGAGCAGTTCTTC. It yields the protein CASSTGGLRRYNEQFF.